Each of the 10 T cell receptor beta chains below was sequenced from the same sample in a study of blood T cell repertoires in COVID-19. Sequencing used immunoSEQ multiplex PCR; TCRdb keeps in-frame clones, though not all of them. In the table there are some 27,000 clones, about 90% of which are singletons. Sample: peripheral blood. Receptors originate from a human donor in a cohort sampled during active COVID-19.

The chain is built from TRBV19 and TRBJ1-4; TRBD1 agrees at 9 bases. CDR1 is LNHDA and CDR2 is SQIVND in the germline V gene (reference sequence). J gave up 7 bases and V 3 bases, and 9 bases lay outside the gene matches. The CDR3 has 16 residues. The CDR3, as DNA: TGTGCCAGTAGTATTAGCCCGCGGGACAGGGCTGAAAAACTGTTTTTT. Translating gives CASSISPRDRAEKLFF. The full variable domain, its missing parts supplied by reference TRBV19 and TRBJ1-4, is DGGITQSPKYLFRKEGQNVTLSCEQNLNHDAMYWYRQDPGQGLRLIYYSQIVNDFQKGDIAEGYSVSREKKESFPLTVTSAQKNPTAFYLCASSISPRDRAEKLFFGSGTQLSVL.

The genes are TRBV10-3 and TRBJ1-3; no reliable D call. Germline CDR1 ENHRY, CDR2 SYGVKD. The CDR3 runs to 13 residues. V dropped 4 bases and J dropped 2 bases, with 6 bases sitting between them. CDR3 loop: CAISGAAGNTIYF. Here the CDR3 DNA reads TGTGCCATCAGTGGTGCAGCTGGAAACACCATATATTTT.

The chain couples TRBV13 to TRBJ2-1; tentative D call: TRBD2 (6 bases). The germline gives CDR1 PRHDT, CDR2 FYEKMQ (reference sequence). This CDR3 is built from 15 residues. V was trimmed by 9 bases and J by 1 base, leaving 16 bases between them. In DNA form, the CDR3 reads TGTGCCAGTACCTTCGGGGGTAGGTCCTACAATGAGCAGTTCTTC. It specifies CASTFGGRSYNEQFF.

The rearrangement links TRBV9 to TRBJ2-1, with TRBD2 matching 8 bases. The CDR3 covers 14 residues. Trimming took 4 bases from V and 8 from J; bases not matched to a gene: 8. From germline, CDR1 is SGDLS and CDR2 YYNGEE. The CDR3: CASSSRLAFDEQFF. The CDR3 nucleotides are TGTGCCAGCAGCTCAAGACTAGCGTTTGATGAGCAGTTCTTC.

The chain carries TRBV12-5 and TRBJ2-1, with 13 bases matching TRBD2. The germline V gene encodes CDR1 LGHNT and CDR2 FRNRAP. The CDR3 length is 13 residues. V shed 7 bases and J 13 bases; nucleotides not matched to a gene: 7. Here the CDR3 DNA reads TGTGCTAGTGCTCAGGGACTAGCGGGGAGACAGTTCTTC. This encodes CASAQGLAGRQFF.

The rearrangement links TRBV7-2 to TRBJ1-2, with D possibly matching TRBD1 (5 bases). This CDR3 has 17 amino acids. Trimming removed 5 bases from V and 4 bases from J, with 23 bases in between. CDR1 is SGHTA, CDR2 FQGNSA, per germline. This CDR3 reads CASSPNLALREPYGYTF. The CDR3 DNA reads as TGTGCCAGCAGCCCCAACTTGGCTCTCAGGGAACCCTATGGCTACACCTTC.

This rearrangement joins TRBV7-9 to TRBJ1-3; D gene unclear. The CDR3 spans 15 residues. The V end lost 4 bases, the J end lost 4 bases, and 14 bases lay between the germline ends. Per germline, CDR1 SEHNR and CDR2 FQNEAQ (reference sequence). The CDR3 loop reads CASSYSGVVGNTIYF. As DNA, the CDR3 is TGTGCCAGCAGCTACAGCGGGGTGGTCGGAAACACCATATATTTT.

This chain links TRBV6-2 or TRBV6-3 with TRBJ2-4, with D uncertain. The CDR3 is 14 amino acids. V shed 2 bases and J shed 5 bases, with 10 bases lying between them. CDR1 and CDR2 from the germline V gene are MNHEY and SVGEGT. In DNA, the CDR3 is TGTGCCAGCAGTTACCCGACGGAGCAAAACATTCAGTACTTC. This gives the protein CASSYPTEQNIQYF.

This chain uses TRBV9 with TRBJ1-1, with D possibly TRBD1 on 6 matching bases. This CDR3 has 14 amino acids. V was pared by 1 base and J by 1 base, with 8 bases between. Germline CDR1 and CDR2: SGDLS and YYNGEE. This CDR3 reads CASSVQGTNTEAFF. The CDR3 DNA sequence: TGTGCCAGCAGCGTACAGGGGACGAACACTGAAGCTTTCTTT.

The chain uses TRBV20-1 and TRBJ2-3; 7 positions match TRBD1. The V gene end was trimmed by 3 bases and the J gene end by 0 bases; junction bases not matched to a gene: 3. Germline values: CDR1 DFQATT, CDR2 SNEGSKA (reference sequence). The CDR3 contains 14 residues. The CDR3, as DNA: TGCAGTGCTAGTAAGGGGGCGAGCACAGATACGCAGTATTTT. This gives the protein CSASKGASTDTQYF.